This T cell receptor (beta chain) is from a study of T-cell reconstitution after alpha-beta-depleted transplantation in children. Study conclusions and caveats: At one year after transplant, newly produced T cells mostly accounted for T-cell counts and diversity. Recipient T cells and thymic progenitors that survived were the source of the high TCRbeta diversity seen at day 60 in some patients.

Germline V gene lookup returns CDR1 SQVTM and CDR2 ANQGSEA. CDR3 length equals 12 residues. The V and J ends lost 8 bases and 9 bases respectively, with 17 bases between them. At least ten counts were recorded for this clonotype. The antigen is undetermined. Unique molecular identifiers were incorporated when the TCRbeta library was constructed. TCRdb reprocessed the PCR reads with MiXCR, giving one entry per CDR3 protein. In the table there are almost 500,000 distinct CDR3 sequences, approximately 10% of which are singletons. The chain couples TRBV29-1 to TRBJ2-4; D possibly uses TRBD1 or TRBD2 (6 bases each). Sequencing was performed on PBMCs, taken before TCRalphabeta/CD19-depleted stem cell transplant. The TCR sequence derives from a child aged 2 to 15 with inherited bone marrow failure, due to receive a stem cell transplant. Here the CDR3 reads CSTGGSEGIQYF. CDR3 sequence (DNA): TGCAGCACCGGGGGCAGCGAGGGCATTCAGTACTTC.